A selection of T cell receptor beta chains follows, all from one sample in a study of cytomegalovirus exposure and HLA in healthy donors. Libraries were prepared by immunoSEQ multiplex PCR; TCRdb keeps only in-frame clonotypes and omits some of them. The table has more than 150,000 clones, around 75% seen once. Sequencing was done on a sample of PBMCs. The source is a man aged 40-49 years in good health and CMV-seropositive. Both conserved end residues are part of each CDR3. The order of the fields is J gene, D gene, clone size, V gene, CDR3 DNA, CDR3 protein. A D gene is named only where the DNA matches it firmly. Size values are once, few and many counts, or a class for expanded clones, and some rows have none.

TRBJ1-5,.,few,TRBV6-1,TGTGCCAGCAGTGGCGATCAGCCCCAGCATTTT,CASSGDQPQHF
TRBJ1-2,TRBD1,once,TRBV28,TGTGCCAGCACCCAGACAGGGGGCGGCTATGGCTACACCTTC,CASTQTGGGYGYTF
TRBJ2-7,.,.,TRBV9,TGTGCCAGCAGCGTCTACGGAGAGACCTACGAGCAGTACTTC,CASSVYGETYEQYF
TRBJ2-7,.,.,TRBV6-5,TGTGCCAGCAGGACAGGTACCTACGAGCAGTACTTC,CASRTGTYEQYF
TRBJ1-4,.,.,TRBV6-6,TGTGCCAGCAGGGACTCCGATAGGGCTAATGAAAAACTGTTTTTT,CASRDSDRANEKLFF
TRBJ2-3,TRBD2,.,TRBV4-2,TGTGCCAGCAGCCTTGAGCGGGGGTCAGGGGATACGCAGTATTTT,CASSLERGSGDTQYF
TRBJ1-1,TRBD1,.,TRBV19,TGTGCCAGTAGTCATCTGACAGGGGGCTTGGCTGAAGCTTTCTTT,CASSHLTGGLAEAFF
TRBJ2-7,TRBD1,.,TRBV5-6,TGTGCCAGCAGCCAGGACAGGGCGGACTACGAGCAGTACTTC,CASSQDRADYEQYF
TRBJ1-2,.,.,TRBV6-5,TGTGCCAGCCAGGGGATTTATGGCTACACCTTC,CASQGIYGYTF
TRBJ2-7,TRBD1,.,TRBV4-3,TGCGCCAGCAGCTCTAAGCCCCTGACAGGGACCTACGAGCAGTACTTC,CASSSKPLTGTYEQYF
TRBJ2-1,.,.,TRBV7-3,TGTGCCAGCAGCCCCTTCTCCTACAATGAGCAGTTCTTC,CASSPFSYNEQFF
TRBJ1-1,TRBD1,.,TRBV7-3,TGTGCCAGCAGCCCCTCAGGGGGCGCTTACACTGAAGCTTTCTTT,CASSPSGGAYTEAFF
TRBJ2-3,.,.,TRBV11-2,TGTGCCAGCAGCTCCCTGGGCCGCGCAGATACGCAGTATTTT,CASSSLGRADTQYF
TRBJ1-6,TRBD1,.,TRBV5-1,TGCGCCAGCAGCCCACGTCCGGGACAGGGAGGAAGATCACCCCTCCACTTT,CASSPRPGQGGRSPLHF
TRBJ1-4,TRBD1,.,TRBV4-3,TGCGCCAGCAGCCAAGAACCCGGGACAGGGCTTGGGGTAAAACTGTTTTTT,CASSQEPGTGLGVKLFF
TRBJ2-5,TRBD1,.,TRBV7-7,TGTGCTAGCAGCTTCGGAACAGGGGGCCAAGAGACCCAGTACTTC,CASSFGTGGQETQYF
TRBJ1-1,TRBD1,.,TRBV18,TGTGCCAGCTCACCACCGACAGGGACCAACACTGAAGCTTTCTTT,CASSPPTGTNTEAFF
TRBJ1-1,.,.,TRBV4-1,TGCGCCAGCAGCCAAGAGTTTCGCGTCGGAGCTTTCTTT,CASSQEFRVGAFF
TRBJ2-7,TRBD2,.,TRBV30,TGTGCCTGGAGCCAACAGCGGGGGGGCTGGACCTACGAGCAGTACTTC,CAWSQQRGGWTYEQYF
TRBJ2-3,TRBD2,.,TRBV7-3,TGTGCCAGCAGCTTAAGCGGGGGGCCCACAGATACGCAGTATTTT,CASSLSGGPTDTQYF
TRBJ2-7,.,.,TRBV5-1,TGCGCCAGCAGCGGAGACAGTTACGAGCAGTACTTC,CASSGDSYEQYF
TRBJ2-4,TRBD1,.,TRBV25-1,TGTGCCAGCAGTGAGACCGGGACAGGGGGCCTAGCCAAGAACATTCAGTACTTC,CASSETGTGGLAKNIQYF
TRBJ1-2,.,once,TRBV14,TGTGCCAGCAGCTGGGGGCCGGGCGGCTACACCTTC,CASSWGPGGYTF
TRBJ1-3,TRBD1,.,TRBV13,TGTGCCAGCAGCTTAGGCAGGGGGCACGGGGGAAACACCATATATTTT,CASSLGRGHGGNTIYF
TRBJ2-7,.,.,TRBV7-3,TGTGCCAGCAGCCCGAGACAAACCTTGCTTGACGAGCAGTACTTC,CASSPRQTLLDEQYF
TRBJ1-1,.,.,TRBV27,TGTGCCAGCGACAAAGACGGTGGACAGTTCCTAGGGGAGGAAGCTTTCTTT,CASDKDGGQFLGEEAFF
TRBJ2-3,.,.,TRBV27,TGTGCCAGCAGTTTGGGGAGGATCACAGATACGCAGTATTTT,CASSLGRITDTQYF
TRBJ2-3,TRBD1,.,TRBV7-9,TGTGCCAGCAGCCCACAGGGGGATACGCAGTATTTT,CASSPQGDTQYF
TRBJ1-5,.,.,TRBV6-5,TGTGCCAGCAGTTCGACACCAACTCAGCCCCAGCATTTT,CASSSTPTQPQHF
TRBJ2-5,.,.,TRBV7-9,TGTGCCAGCAGCTCCATCCAAGAGACCCAGTACTTC,CASSSIQETQYF
TRBJ2-7,TRBD1,many,TRBV4-3,TGCGCCAGCAGCCAAGAGGGGCCCCGACAGGGTGGGTACGAGCAGTACTTC,CASSQEGPRQGGYEQYF
TRBJ1-5,.,.,TRBV27,TGTGCCAGCAGTCCAAGGGGGGGGCCCGGTCAGCCCCAGCATTTT,CASSPRGGPGQPQHF
TRBJ2-7,.,.,TRBV5-6,TGTGCCAGCAGCGGGGCGAGGTACTCCTACGAGCAGTACTTC,CASSGARYSYEQYF
TRBJ2-3,.,once,TRBV7-2,TGTGCCAGCAGCTTTGGTGGGGCTAGCACAGATACGCAGTATTTT,CASSFGGASTDTQYF
TRBJ2-1,.,few,TRBV27,TGTGCCAGCAGTCGGTCCACAGGGCACAATGAGCAGTTCTTC,CASSRSTGHNEQFF
TRBJ1-6,TRBD1,.,TRBV9,TGTGCCAGCAGCCCCCGGGCAGGGGGAAATTCACCCCTCCACTTT,CASSPRAGGNSPLHF
TRBJ1-1,TRBD1,.,TRBV29-1,TGCAGCGTCCCCGGCCCACAGGGGGCTTTCTTT,CSVPGPQGAFF
TRBJ1-5,TRBD1,.,TRBV28,TGTGCCAGCAGTGCCTTCAAAGGGACAGGCAATCAGCCCCAGCATTTT,CASSAFKGTGNQPQHF
TRBJ1-2,TRBD1,.,TRBV5-1,TGCGCCAGCAGCCGAGGTACAGGGGCCAACTATGGCTACACCTTC,CASSRGTGANYGYTF
TRBJ2-5,.,few,TRBV6-5,TGTGCCAGCAGTTACACCCCAAACAGCCAAGAGACCCAGTACTTC,CASSYTPNSQETQYF
TRBJ2-7,TRBD1,.,TRBV2,TGTGCCAGCAGTCTCAGTCCGGGACAGGGGGTAAACGAGCAGTACTTC,CASSLSPGQGVNEQYF
TRBJ2-7,TRBD1,.,TRBV28,TGTGCCAGCAGTTTAAGACAGGGGTACGAGCAGTACTTC,CASSLRQGYEQYF
TRBJ1-1,.,.,TRBV21-1,TGTGCCAGCAGCAAAGATGTGGGAGCCACTGAAGCTTTCTTT,CASSKDVGATEAFF
TRBJ2-7,TRBD1,.,TRBV10-1,TGCGCCAGCAGTGAGTCGACAGGGGGCTGGGAGCAGTACTTC,CASSESTGGWEQYF
TRBJ2-2,.,.,TRBV19,TGTGCCAGTAGTATATCAGGGCCCGGGGAGCTGTTTTTT,CASSISGPGELFF
TRBJ2-1,.,.,TRBV7-6,TGTGCCAGCAGTCAAACTGGGAGCTCCTACAATGAGCAGTTCTTC,CASSQTGSSYNEQFF
TRBJ2-7,TRBD1,.,TRBV27,TGTGCCAGCAGTTTAGCAGGACAGGGCTCCGAGCAGTACTTC,CASSLAGQGSEQYF
TRBJ1-1,.,.,TRBV27,TGTGCCAGCAGTCTGAGAATGAAGAACACTGAAGCTTTCTTT,CASSLRMKNTEAFF
TRBJ2-7,TRBD1,.,TRBV28,TGTGCCAGCAGAACAGGGGGGAACGAGCAGTACTTC,CASRTGGNEQYF
TRBJ1-4,TRBD1,.,TRBV27,TGTGCCAGCAGTTTAGGGGACAGGGATAATGAAAAACTGTTTTTT,CASSLGDRDNEKLFF
TRBJ1-1,.,.,TRBV5-1,TGCGCCAGCAGCTGGACAGTCGGGGCTACTGAAGCTTTCTTT,CASSWTVGATEAFF
TRBJ2-7,.,.,TRBV9,TGTGCCAGCAGCCGAACGGGGACCTACGAGCAGTACTTC,CASSRTGTYEQYF
TRBJ1-1,TRBD1,.,TRBV19,TGTGCCAGTAGTATAAAGGGACAGGGGAACACTGAAGCTTTCTTT,CASSIKGQGNTEAFF